This T cell receptor beta chain originates from a study of low-dose radiotherapy and immunotherapy resistance in tumors. Study as a whole: A total of 6.5 Gy was given to Cohort 1 as 0.5 Gy per fraction every 2 weeks. Intravenous cyclophosphamide 200 mg/m2 was given every two weeks, one day before radiation and immunotherapy.

CDR1 is SGHRS and CDR2 is YFSETQ in the germline V gene. V lost 1 base and J 8 bases, leaving 15 bases between the germline ends. This CDR3 spans 15 amino acids. This clonotype showed up many times. Time point noted: after trial treatment. Stated treatment: LDRT plus nivolumab, ipilimumab, low-dose cyclophosphamide and aspirin (RACIN trial). Primers used for first-strand cDNA, a TRAV- and TRBV-specific set, covered both alpha and beta chains. A constant-region primer paired with the V-primer adapter amplified TCRs over about 20 PCR cycles. In TCRdb, the reads were re-called with MiXCR into one record per CDR3 protein. The sample lists roughly 90,000 distinct CDR3 sequences, 20% to 25% occurring once.

The chain combines TRBV5-1 with TRBJ1-4; a possible D gene is TRBD1 (5 bases). This sample comprised PBMCs, obtained after low-dose radiotherapy plus immunotherapy. This clonotype originated in a female donor with ovarian cancer. CDR3 sequence: CASSLKGAPGEKLFF. CDR3 nucleotides: TGCGCCAGCAGCTTGAAGGGCGCTCCAGGGGAAAAACTGTTTTTT.